This TCR beta chain was documented in a study of T cell repertoires in cytomegalovirus infection. Study context: Matching HLA type, along with CMV infection, was indicated by public TCR beta signatures. Study-level results: There were HLA-C-restricted CMV-specific TCR beta clonotypes dominating the ex vivo response. The cumulative frequency of public TCR beta families distinguished individuals who carried CMV together with the relevant HLA.

In regard to this clonotype: Its antigen is as yet unknown.

TCRdb passed the reads through MiXCR, listing each CDR3 protein once. The sample records around 740,000 distinct CDR3 sequences, 35% to 45% being singletons. The length of the CDR3 is 15 residues. Germline CDR1 reads MNHEY; CDR2 reads SVGEGT. The V gene end was trimmed by 6 bases and the J gene end by 5 bases; junction bases not matched to a gene: 9. Sequenced material: PBMCs. This TCR was recovered from a human donor in good health (CMV status not recorded). Some clones in this sample may be carry-over from other donors' samples. The chain is built from TRBV6-2 or TRBV6-3 and TRBJ2-7, with 11 bases fitting TRBD2. CDR3 in amino acids: CASSAPGTSGNEQYF. The CDR3 DNA is TGTGCCAGCAGCGCTCCCGGGACTAGCGGCAACGAGCAGTACTTC.